One and the same sample provided the 25 T cell receptor beta chains below, sequenced in a study of T-cell reconstitution after alpha-beta-depleted transplantation in children. During its preparation, the TCRbeta library received unique molecular identifiers. In TCRdb, the PCR reads were re-called with MiXCR into one record per CDR3 protein. Of nearly 350,000 distinct CDR3 sequences listed, about 16% are singletons. The sequencing used PBMCs, mostly from graft donor cells, collected 360 days after TCRalphabeta/CD19-depleted stem cell transplant. The receptors derive from a male patient between 2 and 10 years old who had a stem cell transplant for acute lymphoblastic leukemia, so the T cells may come from the graft donor.

The genes are TRBV7-3 and TRBJ1-2, with a possible D match to TRBD1 (5 bases). Germline CDR1 reads SGHTA; CDR2 reads FQGTGA. The CDR3 extends over 14 amino acids. Trimming removed 2 bases at V and 4 bases at J, with 11 bases between. The CDR3 bases are TGTGCCAGCAGCTTAGTCGGGCAGGGCTATGGCTACACCTTC. Translating gives CASSLVGQGYGYTF.

The sample holds a few counts of this clonotype. This sequence joins TRBV28 and TRBJ2-3; the D is unclear. With 3 bases removed from V and 3 bases from J, the gap between germline ends came to 25 bases. Germline V lookup: CDR1 MDHEN, CDR2 SYDVKM. There are 19 residues in the CDR3. The CDR3 DNA follows: TGTGCCAGCAGTTTGTTGGACCTCCGATCCGACCCTATTACAGATACGCAGTATTTT. Translation gives CASSLLDLRSDPITDTQYF.

As to this clonotype: Mismatch with germline at one junction end may stem from a read error. This sequence joins TRBV24-1 and TRBJ2-7; a weak D match, TRBD2 (5 bases). Germline V CDR1 and CDR2: KGHDR, SFDVKD. This CDR3 comprises 10 residues. CDR3: CATRGTGIDF. CDR3 sequence (DNA): TGTGCCACCAGGGGTACGGGGATCGACTTC.

The chain joins TRBV5-1 to TRBJ2-3, with 7 bases identical to TRBD2. The CDR3 length is 15 residues. CDR1 is SGHRS, CDR2 YFSETQ, per germline. With 0 bases clipped from V and 6 bases from J, the junction kept 7 bases outside the gene matches. CDR3 DNA: TGCGCCAGCAGCTTGGCAGGGCGGGAGTCCGATACGCAGTATTTT. Translation: CASSLAGRESDTQYF.

This clonotype was detected only a few times. V is TRBV4-3 and J is TRBJ1-6; no clear D. Trimming shortened V by 0 bases and J by 7 bases, and 10 bases separated the two germline ends. The CDR3 is made up of 15 amino acids. Germline V gene sequence: CDR1 LGHNA, CDR2 YSLEER. CDR3 bases: TGCGCCAGCAGCCAAGATGTCCGGGGAAATTCACCCCTCCACTTT. Its translation is CASSQDVRGNSPLHF.

The chain uses TRBV28 and TRBJ1-2; D possibly corresponds to TRBD1 (5 bases). This CDR3 contains 12 residues. Germline V gene sequence: CDR1 MDHEN, CDR2 SYDVKM. The V and J ends lost 4 bases and 4 bases respectively, with 7 bases between them. CDR3 nucleotide sequence: TGTGCCAGCAGTTACAGGAGCTATGGCTACACCTTC. It specifies CASSYRSYGYTF.

The chain carries TRBV20-1 and TRBJ2-3, with 7 bases lining up with TRBD2. CDR1 and CDR2 from the germline V gene are DFQATT and SNEGSKA (reference sequence). V was pared by 3 bases and J by 6 bases, with 15 bases of the junction left unmatched. The CDR3 runs to 16 residues. CDR3 in DNA: TGCAGTGCTAGTGGTCCTAGCGGACCACAAGCGGATACGCAGTATTTT. It codes for CSASGPSGPQADTQYF.

This clonotype was seen a few times. V is TRBV27 and J is TRBJ2-2; 11 positions agree with TRBD2. Germline values: CDR1 MNHEY, CDR2 SMNVEV (reference sequence). V shed 3 bases, J shed 5 bases, and the junction held 5 bases outside the gene matches. This CDR3 spans 16 amino acids. CDR3 sequence (DNA): TGTGCCAGCAGTTTCCTCCTAGCGGGGGGTACCGGGGAGCTGTTTTTT. Its translation is CASSFLLAGGTGELFF.

The rearrangement joins TRBV12-3 or TRBV12-4 to TRBJ2-5; 7 bases fit TRBD2. Losses at the gene ends were 5 bases for V and 2 bases for J; bases not matched to a gene: 11. The CDR3 runs 16 residues. CDR3 in amino acids: CASSPPLADPQETQYF. The CDR3, as DNA: TGTGCCAGCAGTCCCCCGCTAGCGGATCCTCAAGAGACCCAGTACTTC.

The table lists this clonotype with a few counts. V gene TRBV12-3 or TRBV12-4 combines with J gene TRBJ2-7; 13 positions match TRBD2. This CDR3 has 15 residues. V lost 5 bases, J lost 2 bases, and 3 bases stayed unmatched. The CDR3 DNA follows: TGTGCCAGCAGTGGGACTAGCGGGACGACCTACGAGCAGTACTTC. Its translation: CASSGTSGTTYEQYF.

This clonotype was seen ten or more times. The V call is TRBV5-1, the J call TRBJ2-5, with 10 bases identical to TRBD1. Looked up from germline, CDR1 is SGHRS and CDR2 is YFSETQ. The CDR3 is made up of 14 amino acids. Trimming took 0 bases from V and 5 from J; bases not matched to a gene: 1. The DNA of the CDR3 is TGCGCCAGCAGCTTGGGGACAGGGGGTGAGACCCAGTACTTC. The encoded protein is CASSLGTGGETQYF.

This clonotype has only a few counts. The V and J genes are TRBV7-3 and TRBJ2-1; the match to TRBD2 covers 8 bases. The length of the CDR3 is 18 residues. V was clipped by 0 bases and J by 8 bases; unmatched bases: 15. Per germline, CDR1 SGHTA and CDR2 FQGTGA. The CDR3 nucleotides read TGTGCCAGCAGCTTAACTCAGGGACTAGTCGGGGGGTGGGATGAGCAGTTCTTC. Protein product: CASSLTQGLVGGWDEQFF.

This clonotype was counted between two and nine times. V and J are TRBV4-1 and TRBJ2-7; unclear D gene. This CDR3 spans 15 amino acids. With 1 base removed from V and 2 bases from J, the gap between germline ends came to 12 bases. Germline loops: CDR1 MGHRA, CDR2 YSYEKL. The CDR3 DNA follows: TGCGCCAGCAGCCAAGGGCCAGCTGTCACCTACGAGCAGTACTTC. Its protein is CASSQGPAVTYEQYF.

This clonotype was counted only a few times. This chain uses TRBV27 with TRBJ2-7, with 8 bases matching TRBD1. Germline V gives CDR1 MNHEY, CDR2 SMNVEV (reference sequence). The V gene end was trimmed by 5 bases and the J gene end by 3 bases; junction bases not matched to a gene: 6. The CDR3 consists of 14 residues. The CDR3 DNA sequence: TGTGCCAGCAGTGTAGACGGACAGGGCTACGAGCAGTACTTC. Its protein is CASSVDGQGYEQYF.

This clonotype showed up many times. The chain's CDR3 is CASSYSRDEQYF. DNA of the CDR3: TGTGCCAGCAGTTACTCGAGGGACGAGCAGTACTTC. This rearrangement joins TRBV6-5 to TRBJ2-7, with TRBD2 as a possible D gene (5 bases). Between the trimmed V and J ends, which lost 0 bases and 5 bases, there was a span of 5 bases. CDR1 MNHEY and CDR2 SVGAGI come from the germline V gene. CDR3 length: 12 amino acids.

This clonotype was counted between two and nine times. This rearrangement joins TRBV28 to TRBJ2-5; 10 nucleotides agree with TRBD1. J lost 8 bases, V lost 3 bases, and 3 bases had no gene match. Germline V gives CDR1 MDHEN, CDR2 SYDVKM. The CDR3 sequence is 13 residues long. The CDR3 loop reads CASSFRDRGTQYF. The CDR3 DNA reads TGTGCCAGCAGTTTCCGGGACAGGGGAACCCAGTACTTC.

This clonotype was counted only a few times. The rearrangement uses TRBV28 and TRBJ2-5; D not certain. CDR3 length: 14 amino acids. Trimming shortened V by 2 bases and J by 3 bases, and 10 bases separated the two germline ends. CDR1 MDHEN and CDR2 SYDVKM come from the germline V gene. Written as DNA, the CDR3 is TGTGCCAGCAGTTTAATGGGCAGGAAAGAGACCCAGTACTTC. It encodes CASSLMGRKETQYF.

Concerning this clonotype itself: The missing conserved phenylalanine or tryptophan at the end of this CDR3 makes a read error likely. The rearrangement joins TRBV12-3 or TRBV12-4 to TRBJ2-5, with TRBD1 matching 7 bases. This CDR3 contains 15 residues. V shed 3 bases and J 2 bases; nucleotides not matched to a gene: 6. The CDR3 sequence is CASSFGDRVQETQYC. The CDR3 DNA follows: TGTGCCAGCAGTTTCGGCGACAGGGTTCAAGAGACCCAGTACTGC.

This clonotype was recorded a few times. This sequence joins TRBV5-1 and TRBJ2-7; 8 nucleotides align to TRBD1. V lost 4 bases, J lost 5 bases, and 8 bases stayed unmatched. The CDR3 has 14 residues. Germline loops: CDR1 SGHRS, CDR2 YFSETQ. The chain's CDR3 is CASSPRTGSHEQYF. The DNA for the CDR3 is TGCGCCAGCAGCCCAAGGACAGGGTCCCACGAGCAGTACTTC.

This clonotype has just a few counts. The V and J genes are TRBV4-1 and TRBJ2-3; 8 bases map to TRBD2. CDR1 and CDR2 (germline): MGHRA, YSYEKL. The CDR3 has 13 amino acids. V shed 10 bases, J shed 5 bases, and the junction held 8 bases outside the gene matches. In DNA, the CDR3 is TGCGCCACCGGGAGGGGAGTTGGAGATACGCAGTATTTT. Translating gives CATGRGVGDTQYF.

The chain joins TRBV11-2 to TRBJ2-3; 9 nucleotides agree with TRBD2. Germline lookup yields CDR1 SGHAT and CDR2 FQNNGV. The CDR3 runs to 20 residues. The ends lost 5 bases at V and 0 bases at J; junction bases unmatched: 18. CDR3 sequence: CASSPRARGGLARSTDTQYF. CDR3 in DNA: TGTGCCAGCAGCCCGCGAGCCAGGGGGGGACTAGCTCGGAGCACAGATACGCAGTATTTT.

This clonotype was seen at least ten times. The chain has TRBV10-3 and TRBJ2-7; TRBD1 matches 7 bases. V was clipped by 4 bases and J by 3 bases; unmatched bases: 12. Germline V gene data show CDR1 as ENHRY and CDR2 as SYGVKD. The CDR3 length is 16 residues. The DNA of the CDR3 is TGTGCCATCAGTGCAGGGGACAGTCAGATATACTACGAGCAGTACTTC. Protein product: CAISAGDSQIYYEQYF.

This clonotype showed up just a few times. The V call is TRBV20-1, the J call TRBJ2-1; 7 bases match TRBD1. V was pared by 4 bases and J by 2 bases, with 8 bases of the junction left unmatched. CDR1 and CDR2 from the germline V gene are DFQATT and SNEGSKA (reference sequence). The CDR3 is made up of 15 amino acids. The CDR3 here is CSAMMTGRPYNEQFF. The CDR3 DNA reads TGCAGTGCTATGATGACAGGGCGGCCCTACAATGAGCAGTTCTTC.

There are many counts of this clonotype. The chain couples TRBV4-3 to TRBJ2-6; 12 positions match TRBD2. V trimming: 1 base; J trimming: 0 bases; junction bases outside the gene matches: 4. The CDR3 consists of 19 residues. Germline V gives CDR1 LGHNA, CDR2 YSLEER. DNA for the CDR3: TGCGCCAGCAGCCAAGCGGGACTAGCGGGTTCCTCTGGGGCCAACGTCCTGACTTTC. This gives the protein CASSQAGLAGSSGANVLTF.

The chain recombines TRBV29-1 with TRBJ2-5; TRBD1 matches at 12 bases. The CDR3 covers 15 residues. V gave up 5 bases and J gave up 5 bases; unmatched junction bases: 9. The germline V gene encodes CDR1 SQVTM and CDR2 ANQGSEA. CDR3 sequence: CSVITRDRGPETQYF. CDR3 in DNA: TGCAGCGTTATAACCCGGGACAGGGGGCCGGAGACCCAGTACTTC.